This T cell receptor beta chain was found in a study of tumor-infiltrating lymphocytes in primary liver carcinoma. Study in general: Samples returned roughly 3.65 to 7.5 million productive TCRbeta reads, a yield that was similar across tissue types.

Looked up from germline, CDR1 is LGHNA and CDR2 is YSLEER. V was trimmed by 0 bases and J by 5 bases, leaving 12 bases between them. CDR3 length: 15 amino acids. Investigators took RNA and DNA out together from roughly 21-30 mg of unsorted bulk tissue. This clonotype appeared a few times. Using a constant-region primer together with ProtoScript II reverse transcriptase, TCR beta cDNA was made from roughly 520 ng of total RNA. ARM-PCR, slightly modified, supplied the TCR beta libraries through three nested multiplex PCR rounds. TRBV1-TRBV30 forward primers paired with a C-beta reverse primer drove the first two PCR rounds, about 10 cycles each. MiXCR, applied by TCRdb to the multiplex PCR reads, yields one record per CDR3 protein. The data show about 35,000 distinct CDR3 sequences, roughly 70% seen once.

This TCR derives from a man in his forties with primary liver carcinoma and hepatitis B virus infection. Source material: liver tumor tissue from sampling region 4. Subset given: tumor region T4, right-lateral pole. The chain is built from TRBV4-3 and TRBJ2-3; maybe TRBD2 (6 bases). DNA of the CDR3: TGCGCCAGCAGCCAAGAAGTCCGGGGGAGAGATACGCAGTATTTT. Translation: CASSQEVRGRDTQYF.